Listed below are T cell receptor beta chains from one sample, sequenced in a study of blood T cell repertoires in COVID-19. The table came from immunoSEQ multiplex PCR; TCRdb's copy has only in-frame clones and leaves some out. The sample lists under 300,000 clones; approximately 90% were seen once. Sequencing was performed on peripheral blood. Source of these receptors: a man aged 18 to 29 with active or convalescent COVID-19. CDR3s include the opening cysteine and the closing phenylalanine or tryptophan. A D gene is named only where the DNA matches it firmly. Only part of the rows carry a size: once, few, many, or a class if the clone is expanded.

d_call	v_call	j_call	clone_size	cdr3_nt	cdr3_aa
TRBD1	TRBV5-1	TRBJ2-1	medium-sized	TGCGCCAGCAGCCCGGGGACAGGGAGAGACAATGAGCAGTTCTTC	CASSPGTGRDNEQFF
-	TRBV6-5	TRBJ2-1	-	TGTGCCAGCAGTTTAGCGGAAAACTCCTACAATGAGCAGTTCTTC	CASSLAENSYNEQFF
TRBD1	TRBV6-5	TRBJ2-7	-	TGTGCCAGCAGCGCGTCACAGGGGTACGAGCAGTACTTC	CASSASQGYEQYF
TRBD1	TRBV7-7	TRBJ1-1	-	TGTGCCAGCACCATGCTCCAGGGGGCGGGGTACGTTACTGAAGCTTTCTTT	CASTMLQGAGYVTEAFF
-	TRBV6-2/TRBV6-3	TRBJ1-5	-	TGTGCCAGCAGTTACAGGGCAGGGGATCAGCCCCAGCATTTT	CASSYRAGDQPQHF
-	TRBV25-1	TRBJ1-1	few	TGTGCCAGCAGTGGTCGGACTCAAGCTTTCTTT	CASSGRTQAFF
TRBD1	TRBV27	TRBJ1-1	-	TGTGCCAGCACCTCTCCTACAGGGGGCACTGAAGCTTTCTTT	CASTSPTGGTEAFF
TRBD2	TRBV9	TRBJ2-7	-	TGTGCCAGCAGCGTAGACGGTAGCGGGAGTCACCACGAGCAGTACTTC	CASSVDGSGSHHEQYF
-	TRBV4-1	TRBJ1-2	-	TGCGCCAGCAGCCCCCTTCCCCAGGACTATGGCTACACCTTC	CASSPLPQDYGYTF
-	TRBV12-3/TRBV12-4	TRBJ2-7	-	TGTGCCTGTGGGAGTCATGGTGCCTACGAGCAGTACTTC	CACGSHGAYEQYF
TRBD1	TRBV28	TRBJ1-5	-	TGTGCCAGCAGTTTAGGGGACAGGGGAGATCAGCCCCAGCATTTT	CASSLGDRGDQPQHF
-	TRBV6-5	TRBJ1-3	-	TGTGCCAGCAGTTACGGGACATCTGGAAACACCATATATTTT	CASSYGTSGNTIYF
TRBD2	TRBV5-4	TRBJ2-1	once	TGTGCCAGCAGCTTGCCGGGGGGGCTCTCCTACAATGAGCAGTTCTTC	CASSLPGGLSYNEQFF
TRBD2	TRBV6-5	TRBJ2-3	-	TGTGCCAGCAGTCGCACGGGACTAGCGACGGATACGCAGTATTTT	CASSRTGLATDTQYF